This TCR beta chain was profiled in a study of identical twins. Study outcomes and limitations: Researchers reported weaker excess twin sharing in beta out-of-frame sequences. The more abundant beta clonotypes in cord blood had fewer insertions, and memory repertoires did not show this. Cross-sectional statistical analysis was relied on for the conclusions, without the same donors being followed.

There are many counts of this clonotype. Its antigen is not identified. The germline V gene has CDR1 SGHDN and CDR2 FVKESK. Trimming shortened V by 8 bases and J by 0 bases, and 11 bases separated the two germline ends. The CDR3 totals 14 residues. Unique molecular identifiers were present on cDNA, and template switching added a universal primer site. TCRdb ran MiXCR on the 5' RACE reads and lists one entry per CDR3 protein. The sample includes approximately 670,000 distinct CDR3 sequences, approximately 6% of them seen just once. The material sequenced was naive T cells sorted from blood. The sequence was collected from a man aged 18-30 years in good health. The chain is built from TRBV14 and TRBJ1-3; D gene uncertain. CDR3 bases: TGTGCCAGCGCCTGGATTGACTCTGGAAACACCATATATTTT. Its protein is CASAWIDSGNTIYF.